The entry below gives a single TCR beta chain sequence along with its context. Its cognate antigen has yet to be identified. Qualities for individual bases were not recorded, and no much larger clone is one base off. This sample is drawn from a study of blood T cell repertoires in COVID-19 (dated by TCRdb to about 2020). For the study in its entirety: Samples covering the acute and convalescent phases of COVID-19 were provided by collaborators in the United States, Italy and Spain. The prospective study material was composed of cDNA or gDNA derived from T cells, B-cell-depleted T cells, or PBMCs. Deeply sampled blood TCRbeta repertoires from subjects exposed to, actively infected with, or recovered from COVID-19 were included in the dataset. The repertoires were made available in a free public database intended to serve as a resource for research on the immune response to SARS-CoV-2. Samples were obtained from the ongoing ImmuneRACE study (first 160 participants) and from 1,254 subjects provided by 6 global collaborators. Sample metadata almost always included a de-identified subject ID, COVID-19 status, age in years and sex. Where available, HLA class I and class II types were taken from metadata supplied by the sample provider and were not determined by assay-based typing.

For CDR1 and CDR2, the germline V gene lists SGHTS and YDEGEE. Measured from the cysteine to the phenylalanine, the CDR3 is 15 residues long. The DNA shown is the 45-base CDR3, in frame from base 1. Relative to germline, V is 0 bases shorter and J is 0 bases shorter, with 10 bases between their ends. TCRbeta CDR3 regions were amplified from genomic DNA by means of the immunoSEQ Assay, a bias-controlled multiplex PCR. On the study's bioinformatics: The number of nucleated cells in each sample was estimated by amplification of reference gene primers within the assay. Sequence reads were collapsed and filtered to measure the absolute abundance of every unique TCRbeta CDR3 rearrangement. Productive Simpson clonality was computed per sample as the square root of Simpson's diversity index over productive rearrangements. TCRdb's version of the immuneACCESS table is confined to in-frame rearrangements and falls short of the full clone set. An unresolved V gene accounts for under half of the shortfall where checked; the remainder is of unknown origin. D and trimming were read from the DNA, whereas the V and J calls and clone size are those reported in that table. The sample data list about 36,000 clones, and around four fifths of these were observed just once. 13% to 15% of the sample rests with the top ten.

The study at large found these results: The amount of clinical and demographic metadata varied by source and participant and was provided uncurated.

Whole blood was collected in K2EDTA tubes by collaborating institutions according to the institutions' own protocols. For TCRbeta analysis, collaborator samples were shipped as frozen whole blood, as isolated PBMCs, or as DNA extracted from either sample type. This TCR came from a human donor in a cohort sampled during active COVID-19. The chain is assembled from TRBV5-8 and TRBJ2-7; TRBD2 is a weak D gene call, 6 bases matching. Sequenced material: peripheral blood. DNA sequence: TGTGCCAGCAGCTTGGGGTACGGGAGCTCCTACGAGCAGTACTTC. Translated, this is CASSLGYGSSYEQYF.